This is a list of T cell receptor beta chains from one sample in a study of identical twins. Each CDR3 protein is one row after TCRdb ran MiXCR on the 5' RACE reads. Seen here are roughly 1.6 million distinct CDR3 sequences, 32% observed once, and the top ten hold about 0.27%. The specimen was cord blood. The receptors here all came from a newborn girl in good health. Each CDR3 is given with its conserved first and last residue. A D gene is named only where the DNA matches it firmly. The size field is filled for only some rows; it gives once, few, many or a size class.

j_call,d_call,clone_size,v_call,cdr3_aa,cdr3_nt
TRBJ2-1,TRBD2,few,TRBV20-1,CSASLGTMRFF,TGCAGTGCTAGTCTGGGGACTATGCGGTTCTTC
TRBJ2-2,TRBD1,NA,TRBV7-2,CASSADRETGELFF,TGTGCCAGCAGCGCGGACAGGGAAACCGGGGAGCTGTTTTTT
TRBJ1-5,NA,few,TRBV20-1,CSASLGPRYNNGNQPQHF,TGCAGTGCTAGTTTGGGGCCCCGGTATAATAATGGCAATCAGCCCCAGCATTTT
TRBJ1-6,TRBD1,few,TRBV10-3,CAISQNAGTVNSPLHF,TGTGCCATCAGTCAAAATGCCGGGACAGTTAATTCACCCCTCCACTTT
TRBJ2-6,NA,NA,TRBV18,CASSRQTGSGANVLTF,TGTGCCAGCTCTCGTCAGACAGGCTCTGGGGCCAACGTCCTGACTTTC
TRBJ2-1,TRBD2,NA,TRBV5-8,CASRPPSLAVYNEQFF,TGTGCCAGCAGGCCACCGAGCCTAGCGGTTTACAATGAGCAGTTCTTC
TRBJ2-7,NA,NA,TRBV20-1,CSASARGIRGAYNEQYF,TGCAGTGCTAGTGCCAGGGGGATCCGGGGGGCCTACAATGAGCAGTACTTC
TRBJ1-1,NA,NA,TRBV5-1,CASSPVGGLTEAFF,TGCGCCAGCAGCCCGGTGGGGGGCTTAACTGAAGCTTTCTTT
TRBJ2-7,NA,NA,TRBV6-1,CASSEGQFSSYEQYF,TGTGCCAGCAGTGAGGGGCAATTCAGCTCCTACGAGCAGTACTTC
TRBJ2-5,NA,few,TRBV20-1,CSARTRGQETQYF,TGCAGTGCTAGAACTAGGGGCCAAGAGACCCAGTACTTC
TRBJ1-3,TRBD1,few,TRBV29-1,CSVQNRGTGNTIYF,TGCAGCGTCCAGAACAGGGGGACTGGAAACACCATATATTTT
TRBJ1-1,TRBD1,NA,TRBV3-1,CASSQVDRGEAFF,TGTGCCAGCAGCCAAGTCGACAGGGGTGAAGCTTTCTTT
TRBJ1-5,NA,few,TRBV7-8,CASLLGPGGYNQPQHF,TGTGCCAGCCTCTTAGGTCCGGGGGGTTACAATCAGCCCCAGCATTTT
TRBJ1-2,TRBD1,NA,TRBV20-1,CSADPTGPLRTSGYTF,TGCAGTGCGGACCCGACAGGGCCTTTAAGGACTAGTGGCTACACCTTC
TRBJ2-1,TRBD2,few,TRBV28,CASSVSGRAVDEQFF,TGTGCCAGCAGTGTGAGCGGGAGGGCCGTCGATGAGCAGTTCTTC
TRBJ2-1,NA,NA,TRBV3-1,CASSQDFQVGSYNEQFF,TGTGCCAGCAGCCAAGATTTTCAGGTAGGGTCCTACAATGAGCAGTTCTTC
TRBJ2-1,TRBD1,NA,TRBV24-1,CATSDPDRAAYNEQFF,TGTGCCACCAGTGACCCGGACAGGGCAGCCTACAATGAGCAGTTCTTC
TRBJ2-1,TRBD2,few,TRBV5-1,CASSPGDLAGHNEQFF,TGCGCCAGCAGCCCCGGGGACTTAGCGGGGCACAATGAGCAGTTCTTC
TRBJ1-2,NA,NA,TRBV29-1,CSVEWGYGYTF,TGCAGCGTTGAGTGGGGGTATGGCTACACCTTC
TRBJ2-1,NA,NA,TRBV30,CAWTHNDYDYNEQFF,TGTGCCTGGACCCATAATGACTACGACTACAATGAGCAGTTCTTC